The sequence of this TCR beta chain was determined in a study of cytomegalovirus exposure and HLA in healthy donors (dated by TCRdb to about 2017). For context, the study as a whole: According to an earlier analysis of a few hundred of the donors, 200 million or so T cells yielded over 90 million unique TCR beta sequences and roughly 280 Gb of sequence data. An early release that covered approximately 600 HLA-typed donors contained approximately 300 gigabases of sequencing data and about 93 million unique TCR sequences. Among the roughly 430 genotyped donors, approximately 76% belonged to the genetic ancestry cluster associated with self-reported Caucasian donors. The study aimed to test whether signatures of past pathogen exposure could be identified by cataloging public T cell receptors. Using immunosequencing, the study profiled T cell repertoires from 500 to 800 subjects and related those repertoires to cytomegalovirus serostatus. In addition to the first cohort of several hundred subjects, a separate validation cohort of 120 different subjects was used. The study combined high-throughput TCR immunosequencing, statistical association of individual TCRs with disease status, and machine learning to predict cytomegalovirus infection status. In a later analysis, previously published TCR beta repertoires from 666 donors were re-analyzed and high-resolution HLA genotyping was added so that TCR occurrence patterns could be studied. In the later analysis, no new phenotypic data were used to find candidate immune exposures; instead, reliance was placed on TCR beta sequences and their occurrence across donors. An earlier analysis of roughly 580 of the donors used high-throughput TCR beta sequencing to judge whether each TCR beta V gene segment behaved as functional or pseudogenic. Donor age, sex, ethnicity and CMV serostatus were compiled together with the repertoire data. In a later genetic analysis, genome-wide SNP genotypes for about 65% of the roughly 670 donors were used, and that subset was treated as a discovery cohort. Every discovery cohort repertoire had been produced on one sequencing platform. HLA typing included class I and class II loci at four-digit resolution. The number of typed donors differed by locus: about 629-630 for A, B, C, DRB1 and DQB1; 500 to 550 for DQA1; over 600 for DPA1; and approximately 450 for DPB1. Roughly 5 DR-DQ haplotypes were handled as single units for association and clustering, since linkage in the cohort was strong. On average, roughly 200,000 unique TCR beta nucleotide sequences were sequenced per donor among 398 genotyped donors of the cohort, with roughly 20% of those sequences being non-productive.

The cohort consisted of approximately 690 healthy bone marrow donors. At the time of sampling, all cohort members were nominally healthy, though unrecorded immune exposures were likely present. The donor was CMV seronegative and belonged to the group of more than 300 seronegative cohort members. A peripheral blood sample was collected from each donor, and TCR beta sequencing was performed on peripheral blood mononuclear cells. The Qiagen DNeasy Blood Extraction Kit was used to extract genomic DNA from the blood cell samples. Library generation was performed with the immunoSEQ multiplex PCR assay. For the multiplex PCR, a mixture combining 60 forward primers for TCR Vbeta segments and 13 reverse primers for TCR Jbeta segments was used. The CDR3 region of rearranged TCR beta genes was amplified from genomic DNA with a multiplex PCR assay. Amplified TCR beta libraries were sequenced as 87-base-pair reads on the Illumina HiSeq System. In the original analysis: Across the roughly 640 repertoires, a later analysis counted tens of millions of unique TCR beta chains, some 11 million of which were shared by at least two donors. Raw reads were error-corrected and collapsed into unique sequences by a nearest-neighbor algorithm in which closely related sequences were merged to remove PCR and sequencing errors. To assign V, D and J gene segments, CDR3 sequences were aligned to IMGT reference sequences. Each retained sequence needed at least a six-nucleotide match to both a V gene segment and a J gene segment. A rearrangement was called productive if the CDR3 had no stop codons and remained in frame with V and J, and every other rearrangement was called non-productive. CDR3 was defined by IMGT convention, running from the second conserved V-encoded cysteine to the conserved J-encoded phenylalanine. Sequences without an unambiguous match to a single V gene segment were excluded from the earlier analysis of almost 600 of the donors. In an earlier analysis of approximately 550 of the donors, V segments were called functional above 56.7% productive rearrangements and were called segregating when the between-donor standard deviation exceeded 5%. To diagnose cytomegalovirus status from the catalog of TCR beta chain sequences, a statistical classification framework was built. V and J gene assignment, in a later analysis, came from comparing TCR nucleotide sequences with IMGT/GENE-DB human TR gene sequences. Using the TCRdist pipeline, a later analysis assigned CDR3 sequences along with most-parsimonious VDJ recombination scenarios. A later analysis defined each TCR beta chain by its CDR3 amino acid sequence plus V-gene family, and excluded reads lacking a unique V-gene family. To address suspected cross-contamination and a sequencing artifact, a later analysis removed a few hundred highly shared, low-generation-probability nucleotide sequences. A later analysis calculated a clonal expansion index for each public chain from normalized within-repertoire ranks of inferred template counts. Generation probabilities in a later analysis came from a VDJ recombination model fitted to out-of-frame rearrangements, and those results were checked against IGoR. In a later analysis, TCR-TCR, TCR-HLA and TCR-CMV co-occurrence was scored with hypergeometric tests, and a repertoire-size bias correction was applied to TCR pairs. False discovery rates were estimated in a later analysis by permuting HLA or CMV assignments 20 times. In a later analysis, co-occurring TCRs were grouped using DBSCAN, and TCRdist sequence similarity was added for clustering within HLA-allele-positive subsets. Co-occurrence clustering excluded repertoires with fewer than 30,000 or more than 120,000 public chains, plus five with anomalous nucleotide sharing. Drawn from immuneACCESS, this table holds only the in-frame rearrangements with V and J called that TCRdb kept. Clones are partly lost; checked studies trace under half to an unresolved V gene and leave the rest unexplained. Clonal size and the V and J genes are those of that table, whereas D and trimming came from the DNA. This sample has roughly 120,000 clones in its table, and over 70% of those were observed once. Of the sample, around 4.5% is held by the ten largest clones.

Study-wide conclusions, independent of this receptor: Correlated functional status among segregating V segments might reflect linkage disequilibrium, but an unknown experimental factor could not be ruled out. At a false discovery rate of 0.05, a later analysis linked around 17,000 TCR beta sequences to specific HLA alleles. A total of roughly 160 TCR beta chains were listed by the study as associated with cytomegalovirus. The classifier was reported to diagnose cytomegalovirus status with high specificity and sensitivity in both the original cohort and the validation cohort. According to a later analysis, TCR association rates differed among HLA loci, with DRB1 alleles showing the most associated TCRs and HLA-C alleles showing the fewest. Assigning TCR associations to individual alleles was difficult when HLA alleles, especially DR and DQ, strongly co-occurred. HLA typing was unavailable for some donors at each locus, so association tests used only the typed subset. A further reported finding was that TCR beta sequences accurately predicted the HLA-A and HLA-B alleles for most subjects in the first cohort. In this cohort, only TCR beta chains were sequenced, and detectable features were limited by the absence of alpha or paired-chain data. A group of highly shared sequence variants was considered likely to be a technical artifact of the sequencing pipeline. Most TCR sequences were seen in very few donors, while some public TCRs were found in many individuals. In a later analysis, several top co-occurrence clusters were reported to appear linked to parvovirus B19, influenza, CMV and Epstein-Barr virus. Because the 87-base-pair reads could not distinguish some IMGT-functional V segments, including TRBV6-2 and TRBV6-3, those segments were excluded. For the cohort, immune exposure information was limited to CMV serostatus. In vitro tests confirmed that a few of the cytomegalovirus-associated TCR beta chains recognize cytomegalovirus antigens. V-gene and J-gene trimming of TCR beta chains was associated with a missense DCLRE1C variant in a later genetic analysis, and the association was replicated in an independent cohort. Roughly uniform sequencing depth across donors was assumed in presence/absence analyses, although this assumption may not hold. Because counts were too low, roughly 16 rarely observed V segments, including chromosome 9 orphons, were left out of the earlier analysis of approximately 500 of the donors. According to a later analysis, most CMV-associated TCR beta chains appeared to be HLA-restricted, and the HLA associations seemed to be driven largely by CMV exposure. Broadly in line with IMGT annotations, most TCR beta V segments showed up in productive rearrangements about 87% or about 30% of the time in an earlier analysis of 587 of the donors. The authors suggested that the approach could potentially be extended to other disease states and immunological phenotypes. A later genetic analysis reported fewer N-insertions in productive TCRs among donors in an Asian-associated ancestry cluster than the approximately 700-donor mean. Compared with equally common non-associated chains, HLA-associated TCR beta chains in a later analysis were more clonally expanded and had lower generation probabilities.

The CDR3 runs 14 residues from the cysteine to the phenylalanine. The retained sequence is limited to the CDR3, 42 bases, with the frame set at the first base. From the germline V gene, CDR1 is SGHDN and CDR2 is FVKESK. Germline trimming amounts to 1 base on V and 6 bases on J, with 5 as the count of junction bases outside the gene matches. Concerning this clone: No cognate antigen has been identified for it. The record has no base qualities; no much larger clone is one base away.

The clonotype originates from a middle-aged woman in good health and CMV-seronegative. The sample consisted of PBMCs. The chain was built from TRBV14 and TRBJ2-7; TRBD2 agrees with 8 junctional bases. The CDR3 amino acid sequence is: CASSQAGGGREQYF. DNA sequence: TGTGCCAGCAGCCAAGCGGGAGGGGGACGCGAGCAGTACTTC.